This T cell receptor beta chain originates from a study of blood T cell repertoires in COVID-19. CDR3 length: 15 amino acids. Germline trimming cut 2 bases from V and 4 bases from J; bases unmatched to any gene: 4. Germline loops: CDR1 KGHSH, CDR2 LQKENI. Sequencing was performed with immunoSEQ multiplex PCR; in TCRdb, only in-frame clones are kept and a portion is missing. The top ten clones hold under 5.5% of a sample with tens of thousands of clones, about four fifths of them seen once. This TCR was recovered from an elderly man with COVID-19, enrolled during active disease. The genes are TRBV18 and TRBJ2-1, with 8 bases that match TRBD1. The specimen sequenced was peripheral blood. DNA of the CDR3: TGTGCCAGCTCACCAATTGACAGGGGATACAATGAGCAGTTCTTC. Its translation is CASSPIDRGYNEQFF.